This T cell receptor (beta chain) was recorded in a study of CXCR3-negative and CXCR3-positive naive CD8 T cells. Study overall: Libraries each contributed about 1.5 +/- 0.3 million TRB reads, for roughly 140 million in total.

Definition of naive CD8+ T cells rested on a CD45RO-CCR7+CD27+CD95- profile. The authors prepared UMI-labeled TRB cDNA libraries by 5' RACE. TCRdb re-called the 5' RACE reads and catalogs CDR3 proteins one per entry, DNA excluded. Listed are 50,000 to 75,000 distinct CDR3 sequences; approximately 0.42% falls within the top ten. Whole-study results and caveats: Naive subsets had comparable surface CD5; TCR strength was inferred from TRB CDR3 properties. CXCR3 expression partially decreased after cryopreservation; most assays used fresh PBMCs.

Regarding this clonotype: Its antigen is not identified.

The CDR3 extends over 15 amino acids. CDR1 SGHDN and CDR2 FVKESK come from the germline V gene. This receptor was obtained from a human donor in good health. Some clones in this sample may be carry-over from other donors' samples. The specimen was naive CXCR3- CD8+ T cells from blood. Subset here: CD45RO-CCR7+CD27+CD95- naive CD8+ T cells lacking CXCR3 (TNR3-). The gene calls are TRBV14 and TRBJ2-6. The CDR3 sequence: CASSQGVSGANVLTF.